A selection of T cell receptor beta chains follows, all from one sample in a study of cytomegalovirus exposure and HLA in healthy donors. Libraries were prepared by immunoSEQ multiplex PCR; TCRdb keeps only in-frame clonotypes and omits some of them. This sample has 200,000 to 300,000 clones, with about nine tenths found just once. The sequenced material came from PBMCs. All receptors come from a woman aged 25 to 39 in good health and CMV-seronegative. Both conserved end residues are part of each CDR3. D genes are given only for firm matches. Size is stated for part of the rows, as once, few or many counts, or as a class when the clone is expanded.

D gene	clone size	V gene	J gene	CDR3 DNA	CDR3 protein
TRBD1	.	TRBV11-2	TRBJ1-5	TGTGCCAGCAGCTCTGAACAGGGGACTAGCAATCAGCCCCAGCATTTT	CASSSEQGTSNQPQHF
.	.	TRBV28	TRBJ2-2	TGTGCCAGCAGCCTCACGGGTTGGGGCGGGGAGCTGTTTTTT	CASSLTGWGGELFF
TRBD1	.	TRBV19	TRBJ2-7	TGTGCCAGTAGTCGGACAGGGTTCGAGCAGTACTTC	CASSRTGFEQYF
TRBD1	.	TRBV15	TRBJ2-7	TGTGCCACCAGCAGCAGGGGGCCGGCTGCCGAGCAGTACTTC	CATSSRGPAAEQYF
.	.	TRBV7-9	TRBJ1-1	TGTGCCAGCAGCTTAATGGACACTGAAGCTTTCTTT	CASSLMDTEAFF
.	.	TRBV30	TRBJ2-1	TGTGCCTGGAGTGTACTCGGGGATGAGCAGTTCTTC	CAWSVLGDEQFF
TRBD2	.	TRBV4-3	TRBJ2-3	TGCGCCAGCAGCCAAGATGCCGGGAGGGCTCCAGATACGCAGTATTTT	CASSQDAGRAPDTQYF
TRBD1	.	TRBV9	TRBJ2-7	TGTGCCAGCAGCGTAGGGGATTCGCGGACAGGGATCTCCTACGAGCAGTACTTC	CASSVGDSRTGISYEQYF
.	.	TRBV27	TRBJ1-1	TGTGCCAGCAGTTCCAGGGGGAACACTGAAGCTTTCTTT	CASSSRGNTEAFF
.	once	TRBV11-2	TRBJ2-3	TGTGCCAGCAGCCCCCCAGGGCCCTACACAGATACGCAGTATTTT	CASSPPGPYTDTQYF